The 20 T cell receptor beta chains in this list originate from one sample, sequenced in a study of identical twins. TCRdb re-called the 5' RACE reads with MiXCR, one entry per CDR3 protein. The data show roughly 770,000 distinct CDR3 sequences, 15% to 20% seen once. These data are also associated with another study on T cells expressing NK-cell markers.

The sequencing input was PBMCs. These TCRs come from a woman under 30 in good health.

The chain joins TRBV11-2 to TRBJ2-1; TRBD2 matches 9 bases. This CDR3 has 16 residues. Germline CDR1 reads SGHAT; CDR2 reads FQNNGV. V trimming: 1 base; J trimming: 5 bases; junction bases outside the gene matches: 6. The DNA of the CDR3 is TGTGCCAGCAGCTTAGTGACGGCGGGGGGGGACAATGAGCAGTTCTTC. As protein: CASSLVTAGGDNEQFF.

J is TRBJ2-7 and V is TRBV20-1, with D possibly called TRBD1 or TRBD2 (5 bases each). The CDR3 length is 16 residues. Germline CDR1 reads DFQATT; CDR2 reads SNEGSKA (reference sequence). V lost 6 bases, J lost 7 bases, and 28 bases lay in between. CDR3 sequence (DNA): TGCAGTGCATTTAAAACCCGGGACGCCCGGCTTGAGGAGCAGTACTTC. Encoded protein: CSAFKTRDARLEEQYF.

Regarding this clonotype: A much larger clone lies one base from this, so it may be a read error. This chain joins TRBV12-3 or TRBV12-4 and TRBJ1-2; no firm D call. The length of the CDR3 is 14 residues. The CDR3: CASSRSSTVHGYAF. In DNA form, the CDR3 reads TGTGCCAGCAGTCGTTCCTCTACAGTTCATGGCTACGCCTTC.

A few counts support this clonotype. The CDR3 is CASSLSTSWGTDTQYF. The CDR3 bases are TGTGCCAGCAGCTTGTCGACTAGTTGGGGCACAGATACGCAGTATTTT. This chain uses TRBV5-5 with TRBJ2-3; perhaps TRBD2 as D (6 bases). Trimming removed 1 base from V and 1 base from J, with 13 bases in between. The CDR3 runs to 16 residues. Germline CDR1 and CDR2: SGHKS and YYEKEE (reference sequence).

The chain is built from TRBV27 and TRBJ2-7, with D unresolved. Trimming removed 4 bases from V and 4 bases from J, with 14 bases in between. The CDR3 has 14 residues. CDR1 and CDR2 (germline): MNHEY, SMNVEV (reference sequence). CDR3 nucleotide sequence: TGTGCCAGCAGTTGGGCGGCTTCTAGTTACGAGCAGTACTTC. This gives the protein CASSWAASSYEQYF.

This clonotype showed up many times. The V call is TRBV10-1, the J call TRBJ2-2; D not certain. Germline V gene data show CDR1 as WNHNN and CDR2 as SYGVQD (reference sequence). The V gene lost 6 bases and the J gene lost 4 bases, with 9 bases spanning the gap. The CDR3 has 13 amino acids. The CDR3 DNA reads as TGCGCCAGCAGCCCCGTTCTCACCGGGGAGCTGTTTTTT. It yields the protein CASSPVLTGELFF.

The chain combines TRBV2 with TRBJ2-7; D remains unclear. Per germline, CDR1 SNHLY and CDR2 FYNNEI. With 11 bases removed from V and 6 bases from J, the gap between germline ends came to 17 bases. This CDR3 is built from 12 residues. The CDR3 DNA reads TGTGCCGGCCACGCGGTCCTTGGCGAGCAGTACTTC. As protein: CAGHAVLGEQYF.

This clonotype came up a few times. The rearrangement uses TRBV4-2 and TRBJ2-1; 9 bases fit TRBD2. Germline-derived CDR1 and CDR2 are LGHNA and YNFKEQ. The CDR3 loop spans 15 amino acids. Trimming removed 0 bases from V and 8 bases from J; junction bases left unmatched: 5. CDR3 sequence (DNA): TGTGCCAGCAGCCAAGATAAGGCGGGGGGGCATGAGCAGTTCTTC. This codes for CASSQDKAGGHEQFF.

This chain joins TRBV5-1 and TRBJ2-7, with no clear D. This CDR3 has 14 residues. Trimming pared 4 bases from V and 0 bases from J, leaving 11 bases between. In germline, CDR1 is SGHRS, CDR2 YFSETQ. In DNA form, the CDR3 reads TGCGCCAGCAGCGTCGAGACGAGCTCCTACGAGCAGTACTTC. Translating it yields CASSVETSSYEQYF.

This clonotype was seen only a few times. A read error may produce the germline difference seen at one junction end. V usage is TRBV6-1 and J usage is TRBJ1-1; D call uncertain. Germline V gene sequence: CDR1 MNHNS, CDR2 SASEGT. The CDR3 is 12 residues long. The CDR3 spells CASSAEHLEAGF. The CDR3 DNA is TGTGCCAGCAGTGCAGAGCATCTCGAAGCAGGCTTT.

This clonotype was detected only a few times. The chain joins TRBV4-1 to TRBJ2-5; D gene ambiguous. Germline CDR1 MGHRA, CDR2 YSYEKL. This CDR3 spans 14 amino acids. V gave up 2 bases and J gave up 5 bases, with 12 bases separating them. The CDR3 loop is CASSQQGAWETQYF. Here the CDR3 DNA reads TGCGCCAGCAGCCAACAAGGTGCTTGGGAGACCCAGTACTTC.

This clonotype turned up a few times. The chain recombines TRBV29-1 with TRBJ1-2; D not resolved. Germline CDR1 reads SQVTM; CDR2 reads ANQGSEA. Trimming cost V 4 bases and J 7 bases, with 10 bases left between them. This CDR3 contains 11 residues. CDR3 residues: CSVVLNRGYTF. Here the CDR3 DNA reads TGCAGCGTTGTGTTAAACCGTGGCTACACCTTC.

The chain combines TRBV29-1 with TRBJ2-3; no firm D call. Germline V gene lookup returns CDR1 SQVTM and CDR2 ANQGSEA. V gave up 3 bases and J gave up 0 bases, with 7 bases separating them. The CDR3 covers 13 residues. The CDR3 here is CSVEGLSTDTQYF. The CDR3 coding sequence is TGCAGCGTTGAGGGGTTAAGCACAGATACGCAGTATTTT.

This chain joins TRBV6-5 and TRBJ2-2; 7 nucleotides align to TRBD1. Germline V gives CDR1 MNHEY, CDR2 SVGAGI. The CDR3 totals 15 residues. Trimming at V came to 4 bases and at J to 4 bases, leaving 6 bases not matched to a gene. The chain's CDR3 is CASSSRQGGTGELFF. In DNA, the CDR3 is TGTGCCAGCAGTTCTAGACAGGGCGGCACCGGGGAGCTGTTTTTT.

This clonotype has more than one count but fewer than ten. V gene TRBV20-1 combines with J gene TRBJ1-1; maybe TRBD1 (5 bases). Germline V gene lookup returns CDR1 DFQATT and CDR2 SNEGSKA (reference sequence). V dropped 6 bases and J dropped 3 bases, with 14 bases sitting between them. The CDR3 has 13 amino acids. The CDR3 coding sequence is TGCAGTGCCCACTCGGGGGGAGACACTGAAGCTTTCTTT. Protein sequence: CSAHSGGDTEAFF.

CDR3 sequence reads: CASSEVRGGTDEQFF. The CDR3 nucleotides are TGCGCCAGCAGTGAGGTCCGGGGGGGAACTGATGAGCAGTTCTTC. The V and J genes are TRBV10-1 and TRBJ2-1; TRBD2 aligns across 8 bases. This CDR3 comprises 15 residues. Germline trimming cut 2 bases from V and 8 bases from J; bases unmatched to any gene: 8. The V gene's germline CDR1 is WNHNN and CDR2 SYGVQD (reference sequence).

The chain employs TRBV6-1 and TRBJ1-1, with a possible D match to TRBD1 (5 bases). The CDR3 has 13 amino acids. Germline CDR1 and CDR2: MNHNS and SASEGT. The V and J ends lost 0 bases and 4 bases respectively, with 6 bases between them. CDR3 loop: CASSEAGGTEAFF. In DNA form, the CDR3 reads TGTGCCAGCAGTGAAGCGGGGGGCACTGAAGCTTTCTTT.

The chain combines TRBV12-3 or TRBV12-4 with TRBJ2-5; D unresolved. With 5 bases removed from V and 5 bases from J, the gap between germline ends came to 12 bases. The CDR3 runs 13 residues. The CDR3 loop is CASSPSIGETQYF. Written as DNA, the CDR3 is TGTGCCAGCAGTCCTAGTATAGGCGAGACCCAGTACTTC.

This clonotype occurred many times. V usage is TRBV20-1 and J usage is TRBJ2-7; 9 bases agree with TRBD1. There are 14 residues in the CDR3. V gave up 6 bases and J gave up 7 bases; unmatched junction bases: 13. Germline V gene lookup returns CDR1 DFQATT and CDR2 SNEGSKA (reference sequence). The CDR3 region has the DNA TGCAGTGCCACTAACGGACAGGGGACGGGTGAGCAGTACTTC. This gives the protein CSATNGQGTGEQYF.

The chain joins TRBV27 to TRBJ1-6; 7 positions match TRBD1. The CDR3 is 14 amino acids. Germline V gives CDR1 MNHEY, CDR2 SMNVEV (reference sequence). Trimming removed 3 bases from V and 12 bases from J; junction bases left unmatched: 8. The CDR3, as DNA: TGTGCCAGCAGTTTGGCCAGGGGGTTCGGACCCCTCCACTTT. It translates to CASSLARGFGPLHF.